Listed below are T cell receptor beta chains from one sample, sequenced in a study of regulatory T cells in long-lasting Graves disease. Via MiXCR, TCRdb re-called the multiplex PCR reads, giving one row per CDR3 protein. The sample has some 370,000 distinct CDR3 sequences, more than 20% seen once. The sample here was peripheral blood mononuclear cells (PBMCs), taken when the disease was refractory, from a patient treated with antithyroid drugs. All receptors derive from a female donor with Graves disease. The conserved cysteine and the conserved F or W are not part of the CDR3 here. The D gene is left open where the match is weak. Only part of the rows carry a size: once, few, many, or a class if the clone is expanded.

>TRBV7-2|TRBD1|many|TRBJ1-2|14
ASSLAPGQGAGGYT
>TRBV27|NA|many|TRBJ1-5|14
ASSLVGKRSNQPQH
>TRBV2|NA|many|TRBJ2-5|10
ASRPVGETQY
>TRBV27|TRBD2|NA|TRBJ2-3|15
ASSLSGGTTSTDTQY
>TRBV3-1|NA|few|TRBJ1-6|11
ASSQDRVSPLH
>TRBV7-6|TRBD2|NA|TRBJ2-2|10
ASSQRGGELF
>TRBV6-2/TRBV6-3|TRBD2|NA|TRBJ2-1|16
ASSSSGQRLAGNNEQF
>TRBV5-1|NA|few|TRBJ1-2|14
ASSLDLGSAPYGYT
>TRBV6-1|NA|few|TRBJ1-5|14
ASSKQGSFSNQPQH
>TRBV20-1|NA|many|TRBJ2-7|11
SARLSDNYEQY
>TRBV30|NA|many|TRBJ1-5|11
AWSVQSNQPQH
>TRBV6-1|NA|many|TRBJ1-1|13
ASRDVGGVGTEAF
>TRBV11-2|NA|many|TRBJ2-7|11
ASSPGAGYEQY
>TRBV12-3/TRBV12-4|NA|NA|TRBJ2-7|14
ASSLGPGRVSGEQY
>TRBV5-1|NA|few|TRBJ2-7|14
ASSSAGTVSSYEQY
>TRBV28|NA|few|TRBJ1-5|12
ASRLGQVGQPQH
>TRBV19|TRBD1|NA|TRBJ1-2|15
ASSTTGQGGRVYGYT
>TRBV28|NA|NA|TRBJ2-1|12
ASSPGGAYNEQF
>TRBV6-1|NA|many|TRBJ2-7|12
ASSEVWDSYEQY
>TRBV5-1|TRBD2|NA|TRBJ2-1|14
ASSFFESGSLNEQF
>TRBV5-6|NA|many|TRBJ1-5|10
ASSATGQPQH
>TRBV6-1|NA|NA|TRBJ1-4|12
ASSARDGNEKLF
>TRBV5-1|NA|many|TRBJ1-2|13
ASSPGPGLNYGYT
>TRBV7-3|TRBD2|few|TRBJ2-5|15
ASSAKREEVLWETQY
>TRBV28|NA|NA|TRBJ2-2|14
ASSWGTRPSTGELF
>TRBV28|TRBD2|NA|TRBJ2-1|19
ASSFWDSGLAETSSYNEQF
>TRBV13|NA|few|TRBJ2-4|14
ASSSTDPLAKNIQY
>TRBV5-6|TRBD1|few|TRBJ1-1|10
ATTGAGTEAF
>TRBV5-1|NA|many|TRBJ1-1|12
ASSYDNSNTEAF
>TRBV6-1|NA|many|TRBJ1-1|12
ASSRQPEGTEAF
>TRBV11-2|NA|many|TRBJ1-1|7
ASGSGAF
>TRBV27|TRBD1|few|TRBJ2-7|13
ASSPIVGQGYEQY
>TRBV5-6|TRBD2|many|TRBJ2-7|11
ASSERGAYEQY
>TRBV6-1|NA|many|TRBJ2-7|13
ASSPGLTSSYEQY
>TRBV29-1|NA|many|TRBJ2-5|9
SVEFSETQY
>TRBV12-5|TRBD1|few|TRBJ2-3|12
ASAEDRGTDTQY
>TRBV7-2|NA|many|TRBJ1-2|9
ASSRTYGYT
>TRBV5-1|TRBD2|few|TRBJ2-7|12
ASSHSGTSYEQY
>TRBV5-1|NA|few|TRBJ2-2|12
ASSPMGATGELF
>TRBV20-1|NA|few|TRBJ1-4|12
SARGGGANEKLF
>TRBV7-2|NA|many|TRBJ2-7|11
ASSLVGGYEQY
>TRBV15|TRBD1|many|TRBJ1-1|13
ATSSRDRAGTEAF
>TRBV4-1|NA|NA|TRBJ2-7|11
ASSGTPTYEQY
>TRBV27|NA|many|TRBJ2-7|14
ASSTAGLAFSHEQY
>TRBV6-5|NA|many|TRBJ1-2|12
ASSSRRVKYGYT
>TRBV19|NA|NA|TRBJ1-5|14
ASSATTGLVHQPQH
>TRBV29-1|TRBD1|many|TRBJ1-1|8
SVGDSEAF
>TRBV15|NA|NA|TRBJ1-1|13
ATSRDKTANTEAF